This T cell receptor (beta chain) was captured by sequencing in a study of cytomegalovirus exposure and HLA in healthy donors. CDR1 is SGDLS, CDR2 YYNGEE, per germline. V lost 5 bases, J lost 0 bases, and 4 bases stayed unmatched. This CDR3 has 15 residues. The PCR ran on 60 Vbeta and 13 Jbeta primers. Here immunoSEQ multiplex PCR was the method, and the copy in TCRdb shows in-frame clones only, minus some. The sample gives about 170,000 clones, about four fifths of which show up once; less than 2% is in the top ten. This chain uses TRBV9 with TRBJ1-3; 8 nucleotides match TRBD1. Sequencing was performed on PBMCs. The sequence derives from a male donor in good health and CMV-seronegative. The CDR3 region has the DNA TGTGCCAGCAGATCGGACAGGGACTCTGGAAACACCATATATTTT. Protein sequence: CASRSDRDSGNTIYF.